The sample holds one count of the clone carrying this T cell receptor (beta chain). Clones were read by immunoSEQ multiplex PCR, and TCRdb kept only the in-frame ones, dropping some. The sample yields roughly 150,000 clones, 79% seen once. The data belong to a study of blood T cell repertoires in COVID-19. Study-wide context: Before being deemed recovered, Cohort 3 donors had two negative PCRs, clearance, or symptom resolution. PBMCs, B-cell-depleted T cells, or T cells provided the cDNA or gDNA that made up the material.

Researchers sorted participants into cohorts using their self-reported clinical history. Sequenced: PBMCs or T cells enriched from blood (not recorded which). The clonotype was recovered from a woman aged 70-85 years in a cohort exposed to, infected with or recovered from COVID-19 (not recorded which).

In nucleotides, the CDR3 is TGCGCCAGCAGCTGGCGGGGGCAACAAGAGACCCAGTACTTC. Its protein is CASSWRGQQETQYF. This chain joins TRBV5-1 and TRBJ2-5; D may be TRBD2 (7 bases). The V end lost 3 bases, the J end lost 2 bases, and 11 bases lay between the germline ends. The CDR3 length is 14 residues. The germline V gene has CDR1 SGHRS and CDR2 YFSETQ.